The 7 T cell receptor beta chains listed next were all sequenced from one sample in a study of neurological immune-mediated disorders. TCRdb reprocessed the 5' RACE reads with MiXCR, giving one entry per CDR3 protein. The sample comprises some 50,000 distinct CDR3 sequences, under 2% of which are singletons, and 2.2% rests with the top ten. The specimen sequenced was PBMCs. The receptors were gathered from a middle-aged woman with multiple sclerosis.

Many counts were recorded for this clonotype. This chain connects TRBV20-1 to TRBJ2-5; D call uncertain. The CDR3 has 11 residues. V was cut by 0 bases and J by 2 bases, with 1 base left in between. Germline assignment: CDR1 DFQATT and CDR2 SNEGSKA (reference sequence). The DNA of the CDR3 is TGCAGTGCTAGAGATCAAGAGACCCAGTACTTC. Its translation: CSARDQETQYF.

J is TRBJ2-3 and V is TRBV20-1; D is undetermined. With 2 bases removed from V and 4 bases from J, the gap between germline ends came to 7 bases. Germline V gene lookup returns CDR1 DFQATT and CDR2 SNEGSKA (reference sequence). This CDR3 has 12 residues. The CDR3 DNA sequence: TGCAGTGCTAGATTTTGGGCAGATACGCAGTATTTT. The encoded protein is CSARFWADTQYF.

This clonotype occurred many times. The chain uses TRBV6-6 and TRBJ2-6; no clear D gene. V was shortened by 2 bases and J by 2 bases, with 7 bases between the two germline ends. Germline V lookup: CDR1 MNHNY, CDR2 SVGAGI (reference sequence). The CDR3 is 15 residues long. The CDR3 sequence is CASSYDLPGANVLTF. The DNA for the CDR3 is TGTGCCAGCAGTTACGACTTGCCTGGGGCCAACGTCCTGACTTTC.

The sample holds many counts of this clonotype. This chain uses TRBV27 with TRBJ2-3; no firm D call. The ends were cut back, 6 bases at V and 1 base at J, with 8 bases in the middle. This CDR3 has 13 amino acids. Per germline, CDR1 MNHEY and CDR2 SMNVEV (reference sequence). The CDR3: CASSPSRTDTQYF. The DNA of the CDR3 is TGTGCCAGCAGCCCCTCCCGCACAGATACGCAGTATTTT.

This clonotype has ten or more counts. The CDR3 is CSARTGGSNQPQHF. The CDR3 nucleotides read TGCAGTGCCCGCACAGGGGGGAGCAATCAGCCCCAGCATTTT. The V call is TRBV20-1, the J call TRBJ1-5; TRBD1 agrees at 8 bases. This CDR3 is 14 amino acids long. Germline loops: CDR1 DFQATT, CDR2 SNEGSKA (reference sequence). V lost 6 bases to trimming and J lost 1 base; unmatched junction nucleotides: 5.

This clonotype has a handful of counts. A much bigger clone sits one base away, suggesting this may be a read error. Since the CDR3 does not end with the conserved phenylalanine or tryptophan, this likely comes from a read error. The chain has TRBV12-3 or TRBV12-4 and TRBJ2-5, with a weak D call TRBD2 (5 bases). The CDR3 length is 16 residues. V shed 7 bases and J shed 0 bases, with 18 bases lying between them. In nucleotides, the CDR3 is TGTGCCAGCATCAACCCCGGTCGGGGTCACCAAGAGACCCAGTACTGC. It yields the protein CASINPGRGHQETQYC.

The chain couples TRBV18 to TRBJ1-1; TRBD1 might be the D (5 bases). Per germline, CDR1 KGHSH and CDR2 LQKENI. The V and J ends lost 0 bases and 5 bases respectively, with 10 bases between them. The CDR3 covers 14 residues. The CDR3 loop reads CASSPPAKGTEAFF. CDR3 in DNA: TGTGCCAGCTCACCACCCGCAAAGGGGACTGAAGCTTTCTTT.